The T cell receptor (beta chain) under discussion was sequenced for a study of breast tumors, draining lymph nodes, adjacent tissues. General study findings and limits: Findings are consistent with lymph node origin and intratumoral expansion of most tumor T cells. Tumors had less TCR diversity than lymph nodes, more than nontumor tissue. Luminal-like breast cancer showed significantly greater tumor-nontumor repertoire similarity than basal-like breast cancer did. That most tumor T cells come from lymph nodes remained unproven.

Germline V gene data show CDR1 as SQVTM and CDR2 as ANQGSEA. The CDR3 is made up of 14 amino acids. Trimming removed 3 bases from V and 4 bases from J, with 13 bases in between. TCRdb passed the multiplex PCR reads through MiXCR, listing each CDR3 protein once. The repertoire consists of over 60,000 distinct CDR3 sequences, with 57% occurring once and the leading ten covering roughly 20%. Regarding this clonotype: Its antigen is not known.

The clonotype was recovered from a female donor with breast cancer. Some clones in this sample may be carry-over from other donors' samples. Material: breast tumor tissue. The chain carries TRBV29-1 and TRBJ2-1; possible D gene TRBD2, 7 bases. The CDR3 sequence is CSVEWGGRYNEQFF. CDR3 coding DNA: TGCAGCGTTGAGTGGGGGGGGCGGTACAATGAGCAGTTCTTC.